These 23 T cell receptor beta chains share one sample of origin, sequenced in a study of blood T cell repertoires in COVID-19. Clones were read by immunoSEQ multiplex PCR, and TCRdb kept only the in-frame ones, dropping some. The data show approximately 190,000 clones, under 90% seen once. Source material: peripheral blood. These receptor sequences come from a man aged 60-69 years with acute or convalescent COVID-19.

The chain uses TRBV27 and TRBJ2-5; 8 bases line up with TRBD1. CDR3 length: 14 amino acids. Germline lookup yields CDR1 MNHEY and CDR2 SMNVEV (reference sequence). With 6 bases clipped from V and 5 bases from J, the junction kept 8 bases outside the gene matches. DNA of the CDR3: TGTGCCAGCAGCAGGACAGGGTTCGGCGAGACCCAGTACTTC. This translates into CASSRTGFGETQYF.

V is TRBV24-1 and J is TRBJ1-5, with TRBD1 matching over 8 bases. Germline lookup yields CDR1 KGHDR and CDR2 SFDVKD. J gave up 4 bases and V 2 bases, and 9 bases lay outside the gene matches. The CDR3 runs to 17 residues. CDR3 sequence (DNA): TGTGCCACCAGTGATTCCCCAGACAGGGGAGGTAATCAGCCCCAGCATTTT. Its protein is CATSDSPDRGGNQPQHF.

This sequence joins TRBV6-1 and TRBJ1-1, with unresolved D. The CDR3 contains 16 residues. The germline V gene has CDR1 MNHNS and CDR2 SASEGT. Trimming removed 1 base at V and 4 bases at J, with 16 bases between. The CDR3: CASSEVVSTGFTEAFF. The CDR3, as DNA: TGTGCCAGCAGTGAAGTCGTCTCCACGGGGTTCACTGAAGCTTTCTTT.

This clone came up once. This chain connects TRBV4-1 to TRBJ1-5, with TRBD1 matching over 8 bases. V was clipped by 0 bases and J by 6 bases; unmatched bases: 7. This CDR3 has 16 amino acids. Germline CDR1 MGHRA, CDR2 YSYEKL. Here the CDR3 reads CASSQEGQVFAQPQHF. In DNA form, the CDR3 reads TGCGCCAGCAGCCAAGAGGGACAGGTATTCGCTCAGCCCCAGCATTTT.

This clone was recorded once. This rearrangement joins TRBV5-6 to TRBJ2-3; 8 nucleotides agree with TRBD2. CDR3 length: 13 amino acids. The germline CDR1 and CDR2 sequences are SGHDT and YYEEEE. Losses at the gene ends were 10 bases for V and 2 bases for J; bases not matched to a gene: 6. The CDR3 loop reads CAGSGMNTDTQYF. The CDR3 nucleotides read TGTGCCGGTAGCGGGATGAACACAGATACGCAGTATTTT. The full variable domain, rest sourced from reference TRBV5-6 and TRBJ2-3, is DAGVTQSPTHLIKTRGQQVTLRCSPKSGHDTVSWYQQALGQGPQFIFQYYEEEERQRGNFPDRFSGHQFPNYSSELNVNALLLGDSALYLCAGSGMNTDTQYFGPGTRLTVL.

Points on this clone: One end of the junction varies from germline; a read error may be responsible. This chain links TRBV7-7 with TRBJ2-3, with a tentative D call TRBD1 (5 bases). In germline, CDR1 is SSHAT, CDR2 FNYEAQ (reference sequence). The CDR3 is 13 residues long. The chain's CDR3 is CASSVQGTDTQYF. CDR3 DNA sequence: TGTGCTAGCAGCGTACAGGGCACAGATACGCAGTATTTT.

This clone was counted once. This chain links TRBV11-2 with TRBJ2-1; possibly TRBD2 for D (6 bases). The CDR3 is 13 amino acids. Germline V lookup: CDR1 SGHAT, CDR2 FQNNGV. The ends were cut back, 3 bases at V and 9 bases at J, with 12 bases in the middle. The CDR3: CASSLRRASEQFF. The CDR3, as DNA: TGTGCCAGCAGCTTGAGGAGGGCCAGTGAGCAGTTCTTC.

The chain carries TRBV4-2 and TRBJ2-2; 8 bases fit TRBD2. The germline gives CDR1 LGHNA, CDR2 YNFKEQ. The V and J ends lost 1 base and 6 bases, in that order; junction bases with no gene match: 4. The length of the CDR3 is 15 residues. CDR3 coding DNA: TGTGCCAGCAGCCAAGTACCGGGGGGGCCCGGGGAGCTGTTTTTT. Amino acids: CASSQVPGGPGELFF.

The chain has TRBV10-1 and TRBJ2-1; TRBD2 aligns across 7 bases. Germline assignment: CDR1 WNHNN and CDR2 SYGVQD (reference sequence). V lost 6 bases and J lost 5; bases outside the gene matches: 7. The CDR3 runs 14 residues. The CDR3 is CASSPGTTNNEQFF. The CDR3 nucleotides read TGCGCCAGCAGCCCCGGGACTACGAACAATGAGCAGTTCTTC.

CDR3 sequence reads: CASSLRWGETQYF. CDR3 nucleotides: TGCGCCAGCAGCCTGCGTTGGGGCGAGACCCAGTACTTC. The chain recombines TRBV5-1 with TRBJ2-5; D might be TRBD1 (5 bases). The germline V gene has CDR1 SGHRS and CDR2 YFSETQ. Trimming cost V 4 bases and J 5 bases, with 12 bases left between them. The CDR3 runs 13 residues. The full variable domain, in which reference TRBV5-1 and TRBJ2-5 provide the parts outside the CDR3, is KAGVTQTPRYLIKTRGQQVTLSCSPISGHRSVSWYQQTPGQGLQFLFEYFSETQRNKGNFPGRFSGRQFSNSRSEMNVSTLELGDSALYLCASSLRWGETQYFGPGTRLLVL.

The rearrangement uses TRBV18 and TRBJ2-1, with 13 bases matching TRBD2. This CDR3 has 16 residues. The V segment lost 3 bases and the J segment 9 bases; nucleotides outside the gene matches: 8. CDR1 KGHSH and CDR2 LQKENI come from the germline V gene. Written as DNA, the CDR3 is TGTGCCAGCTCACCTATGGGACTAGCGGGAACCGGTGAGCAGTTCTTC. This translates into CASSPMGLAGTGEQFF.

The chain carries TRBV14 and TRBJ2-7, with D tentatively TRBD1 (5 bases). Looked up from germline, CDR1 is SGHDN and CDR2 is FVKESK. CDR3 length: 16 amino acids. Trimming left V 0 bases short and J 0 bases short, with 12 bases between. This CDR3 reads CASSQEWGGSSYEQYF. The CDR3, as DNA: TGTGCCAGCAGCCAAGAATGGGGCGGAAGCTCCTACGAGCAGTACTTC. The whole variable domain, filled in from reference TRBV14 and TRBJ2-7, reads EAGVTQFPSHSVIEKGQTVTLRCDPISGHDNLYWYRRVMGKEIKFLLHFVKESKQDESGMPNNRFLAERTGGTYSTLKVQPAELEDSGVYFCASSQEWGGSSYEQYFGPGTRLTVT.

With respect to this clone: Other nucleotide sequences in the sample specify the same CDR3. This sequence joins TRBV19 and TRBJ2-1, with D tentatively TRBD2 (5 bases). V was cut by 7 bases and J by 4 bases, with 5 bases left in between. CDR3 length equals 11 residues. CDR1 and CDR2 (germline): LNHDA, SQIVND (reference sequence). CDR3 bases: TGTGCCAGTACGGGGTACAATGAGCAGTTCTTC. Protein product: CASTGYNEQFF.

The V call is TRBV19, the J call TRBJ1-1, with D unresolved. V lost 6 bases to trimming and J lost 11 bases, with 16 bases between them. Germline CDR1 and CDR2: LNHDA and SQIVND (reference sequence). The CDR3 is 12 amino acids. CDR3 residues: CASSNEVLTAFF. DNA of the CDR3: TGTGCCAGTAGCAATGAGGTTCTGACTGCTTTCTTT. Based on the CDR3 plus reference TRBV19 and TRBJ1-1, the full variable domain is DGGITQSPKYLFRKEGQNVTLSCEQNLNHDAMYWYRQDPGQGLRLIYYSQIVNDFQKGDIAEGYSVSREKKESFPLTVTSAQKNPTAFYLCASSNEVLTAFFGQGTRLTVV.

The chain combines TRBV7-8 with TRBJ2-1; 10 positions agree with TRBD2. This CDR3 spans 16 amino acids. Germline lookup yields CDR1 SGHVS and CDR2 FQNEAQ. The V gene end was trimmed by 5 bases and the J gene end by 4 bases; junction bases not matched to a gene: 8. The CDR3 region has the DNA TGTGCCAGCAGCCGGATGCTAGCGGGAGAATACAATGAGCAGTTCTTC. Its translation: CASSRMLAGEYNEQFF.

The chain carries TRBV11-3 and TRBJ2-1, with TRBD2 identical over 9 bases. Per germline, CDR1 SGHNT and CDR2 YENEEA. This CDR3 spans 16 amino acids. Trimming took 9 bases from V and 9 from J; bases not matched to a gene: 18. CDR3 amino acids: CASQPRSGRGIGEQFF. In DNA form, the CDR3 reads TGTGCCAGTCAACCCCGTAGCGGGAGAGGTATTGGTGAGCAGTTCTTC. The full variable domain, completed using reference TRBV11-3 and TRBJ2-1, is EAGVVQSPRYKIIEKKQPVAFWCNPISGHNTLYWYLQNLGQGPELLIRYENEEAVDDSQLPKDRFSAERLKGVDSTLKIQPAELGDSAVYLCASQPRSGRGIGEQFFGPGTRLTVL.

This clone has only one observation. The chain uses TRBV5-4 and TRBJ1-4; no clear D gene. This CDR3 has 14 residues. CDR1 and CDR2 from the germline V gene are SGHNT and YYREEE (reference sequence). Between the trimmed V and J ends, which lost 0 bases and 3 bases, there was a span of 6 bases. CDR3 sequence (DNA): TGTGCCAGCAGCTTGGACAGATCTAATGAAAAACTGTTTTTT. Amino acid sequence: CASSLDRSNEKLFF.

This chain connects TRBV6-1 to TRBJ2-3; 9 bases are shared with TRBD1. Germline assignment: CDR1 MNHNS and CDR2 SASEGT. The CDR3 loop spans 15 amino acids. V lost 3 bases to trimming and J lost 5 bases; unmatched junction nucleotides: 6. CDR3: CASSEGQGNGDTQYF. In DNA, the CDR3 is TGTGCCAGCAGTGAGGGACAGGGAAATGGAGATACGCAGTATTTT.

The V call is TRBV11-2, the J call TRBJ2-7; 13 bases align to TRBD2. Germline CDR1 reads SGHAT; CDR2 reads FQNNGV. V was pared by 1 base and J by 7 bases, with 10 bases of the junction left unmatched. The CDR3 spans 17 residues. The CDR3 DNA reads TGTGCCAGCAGCTTAGGGGGGACTAGCGGGACTGCTAAGGAGCAGTACTTC. Encoded protein: CASSLGGTSGTAKEQYF. The full variable domain, in which reference TRBV11-2 and TRBJ2-7 provide the parts outside the CDR3, is EAGVAQSPRYKIIEKRQSVAFWCNPISGHATLYWYQQILGQGPKLLIQFQNNGVVDDSQLPKDRFSAERLKGVDSTLKIQPAKLEDSAVYLCASSLGGTSGTAKEQYFGPGTRLTVT.

This rearrangement joins TRBV28 to TRBJ2-3, with TRBD2 matching over 9 bases. The trim removed 4 bases at V and 1 base at J, leaving 6 bases unmatched. Germline-derived CDR1 and CDR2 are MDHEN and SYDVKM. This CDR3 spans 16 amino acids. CDR3 amino acids: CASSWIAGARTDTQYF. The CDR3 DNA is TGTGCCAGCAGTTGGATAGCGGGAGCCCGCACAGATACGCAGTATTTT.

The CDR3 DNA is TGTGCCAGCAGTGACAGGCAGATCTATGGCTACACCTTC. Translating gives CASSDRQIYGYTF. The chain couples TRBV12-3 or TRBV12-4 to TRBJ1-2, with D possibly matching TRBD1 (6 bases). The V and J ends lost 5 bases and 4 bases respectively, with 11 bases between them. The CDR3 spans 13 residues.

The V call is TRBV7-8, the J call TRBJ1-5, with a tentative D call TRBD1 (6 bases). Germline V CDR1 and CDR2: SGHVS, FQNEAQ. Trimming took off 3 bases at V and 6 bases at J, with 12 bases between the two ends. The CDR3 runs 14 residues. CDR3 nucleotides: TGTGCCAGCAGCTTGGGACAAGGAGCTCAGCCCCAGCATTTT. Protein product: CASSLGQGAQPQHF.

The chain recombines TRBV5-1 with TRBJ2-3; D possibly corresponds to TRBD2 (6 bases). Germline V gives CDR1 SGHRS, CDR2 YFSETQ. V gave up 3 bases and J gave up 2 bases, with 19 bases separating them. CDR3 length: 17 residues. DNA for the CDR3: TGCGCCAGCAGCTCAGGCCCGGTCGCGGGGTACACAGATACGCAGTATTTT. Amino acid sequence: CASSSGPVAGYTDTQYF.